This TCR beta chain was retrieved from a study of control samples from healthy donors and cancer patients. The CDR3 loop spans 17 amino acids. From germline, CDR1 is MDHEN and CDR2 SYDVKM. V shed 6 bases and J 2 bases; nucleotides not matched to a gene: 9. TCRdb's table, derived via immunoSEQ multiplex PCR, lists solely in-frame clones and lacks some. Seen here are more than 140,000 clones, about 90% observed once, and the top ten hold 7.1%. The TCR was taken from a man between 18 and 35 years old in good health. Input material: blood. The genes are TRBV28 and TRBJ1-6; 8 bases are a match to TRBD1. The CDR3 here is CASRTPGQVTYNSPLHF. The CDR3 region has the DNA TGTGCCAGCAGAACACCGGGACAGGTGACCTATAATTCACCCCTCCACTTT. Full variable domain (remainder filled in from reference TRBV28 and TRBJ1-6): DVKVTQSSRYLVKRTGEKVFLECVQDMDHENMFWYRQDPGLGLRLIYFSYDVKMKEKGDIPEGYSVSREKKERFSLILESASTNQTSMYLCASRTPGQVTYNSPLHFGNGTRLTVT.